The 22 T cell receptor beta chains reported below all come from one sample, sequenced in a study of blood T cell repertoires in COVID-19. Clones were sequenced by immunoSEQ multiplex PCR, and TCRdb holds only the in-frame ones, with some missing. The data show some 90,000 clones, 70% to 90% seen once. Material for sequencing was peripheral blood. Receptor source: a man aged 80 or over with active or convalescent COVID-19.

This clone was detected once. The chain links TRBV4-1 to TRBJ2-3; tentatively, D is TRBD2 (6 bases). Between the trimmed V and J ends, which lost 3 bases and 1 base, there was a span of 17 bases. This CDR3 spans 17 amino acids. The V gene's germline CDR1 is MGHRA and CDR2 YSYEKL. The CDR3 reads CASSQGAGPGGTDTQYF. CDR3 in DNA: TGCGCCAGCAGCCAGGGCGCCGGCCCGGGAGGCACAGATACGCAGTATTTT.

Turning to this clone: The junction and the germline gene differ at one end; a read error may be behind it. This sample includes further DNA sequences coding for the same CDR3. The chain employs TRBV19 and TRBJ2-1; no clear D. This CDR3 is 12 amino acids long. Germline V gene lookup returns CDR1 LNHDA and CDR2 SQIVND (reference sequence). CDR3 sequence (DNA): TGTGCTAGTAGTATTTCCCTCAATGAGCAGTTCTTC. Translation gives CASSISLNEQFF.

The J gene is TRBJ2-1, the V gene TRBV9, with 8 bases identical to TRBD2. V shed 4 bases, J shed 0 bases, and the junction held 6 bases outside the gene matches. Germline CDR1 is SGDLS and CDR2 is YYNGEE. The CDR3 loop spans 16 amino acids. CDR3 amino acids: CASSPRTSPSYNEQFF. The CDR3 DNA reads TGTGCCAGCAGCCCGAGGACTAGCCCCTCCTACAATGAGCAGTTCTTC. Based on the CDR3 plus reference TRBV9 and TRBJ2-1, the full variable domain is DSGVTQTPKHLITATGQRVTLRCSPRSGDLSVYWYQQSLDQGLQFLIQYYNGEERAKGNILERFSAQQFPDLHSELNLSSLELGDSALYFCASSPRTSPSYNEQFFGPGTRLTVL.

This clone was recorded a few times. This chain links TRBV7-2 with TRBJ1-2, with unresolved D. CDR1 is SGHTA, CDR2 FQGNSA, per germline. This CDR3 contains 14 residues. V was trimmed by 1 base and J by 2 bases, leaving 8 bases between them. CDR3 in DNA: TGTGCCAGCAGCTTAGAGGCGGTGAACTATGGCTACACCTTC. Translated: CASSLEAVNYGYTF.

The chain joins TRBV29-1 to TRBJ1-4; 11 nucleotides match TRBD1. This CDR3 contains 12 residues. The germline gives CDR1 SQVTM, CDR2 ANQGSEA. V dropped 7 bases and J dropped 7; count of bases not matched to a gene: 2. CDR3 loop: CSGGQGVEKLFF. The DNA for the CDR3 is TGCAGCGGGGGACAGGGGGTTGAAAAACTGTTTTTT.

V gene TRBV29-1 combines with J gene TRBJ2-1; 10 bases are a match to TRBD1. Germline V gives CDR1 SQVTM, CDR2 ANQGSEA. This CDR3 contains 17 residues. V trimming: 0 bases; J trimming: 6 bases; junction bases outside the gene matches: 11. CDR3 DNA: TGCAGCGTTGAAGATTTCCGCGACAGGGGGCCCGTCAATGAGCAGTTCTTC. It specifies CSVEDFRDRGPVNEQFF.

This clone was detected only a few times. The CDR3 is CASSNHLAGAYNEQFF. The DNA for the CDR3 is TGTGCCAGCAGCAACCACCTAGCGGGAGCCTACAATGAGCAGTTCTTC. The gene calls are TRBV2 and TRBJ2-1; TRBD2 matches at 10 bases. V was pared by 6 bases and J by 2 bases, with 7 bases of the junction left unmatched. Per germline, CDR1 SNHLY and CDR2 FYNNEI. This CDR3 has 16 residues.

This chain uses TRBV18 with TRBJ1-1; D call uncertain. The V gene lost 2 bases and the J gene lost 1 base, with 11 bases spanning the gap. There are 15 residues in the CDR3. Germline-derived CDR1 and CDR2 are KGHSH and LQKENI. In DNA, the CDR3 is TGTGCCAGCTCACCAGCGGGTTCAGCGAACACTGAAGCTTTCTTT. This translates into CASSPAGSANTEAFF.

The rearrangement links TRBV28 to TRBJ1-2; 10 bases align to TRBD1. CDR3 length: 15 amino acids. V dropped 5 bases and J dropped 2; count of bases not matched to a gene: 5. CDR1 is MDHEN and CDR2 is SYDVKM in the germline V gene. Here the CDR3 DNA reads TGTGCCAGCAGTCTCCCGGGACAGGGGAACTATGGCTACACCTTC. Amino acids: CASSLPGQGNYGYTF.

V and J are TRBV4-1 and TRBJ1-5; D perhaps matches TRBD1 (6 bases). CDR1 MGHRA and CDR2 YSYEKL come from the germline V gene. Between the trimmed V and J ends, which lost 0 bases and 0 bases, there was a span of 12 bases. The CDR3 contains 17 residues. CDR3 protein: CASSQEGHPYSNQPQHF. DNA of the CDR3: TGCGCCAGCAGCCAAGAGGGACACCCTTATAGCAATCAGCCCCAGCATTTT.

The CDR3 sequence is CASSPPNLQGSLSYNEQFF. In DNA, the CDR3 is TGTGCCAGCTCACCACCGAATCTACAAGGGAGCCTTTCCTACAATGAGCAGTTCTTC. V is TRBV18 and J is TRBJ2-1, with TRBD2 as a possible D gene (5 bases). V was shortened by 0 bases and J by 1 base, with 19 bases between the two germline ends. Germline CDR1 reads KGHSH; CDR2 reads LQKENI. The CDR3 consists of 19 residues.

The chain couples TRBV18 to TRBJ2-7; a possible D gene is TRBD1 (6 bases). CDR1 is KGHSH, CDR2 LQKENI, per germline. The CDR3 loop spans 16 amino acids. V lost 3 bases to trimming and J lost 6 bases, with 21 bases between them. This CDR3 reads CASSPNTGPLSGEQYF. DNA for the CDR3: TGTGCCAGCTCACCTAATACAGGGCCTCTGTCCGGCGAGCAGTACTTC.

The CDR3 loop is CASSPSVFYEQYF. The CDR3, as DNA: TGCGCCAGCAGCCCTTCCGTCTTCTACGAGCAGTACTTC. The gene calls are TRBV4-3 and TRBJ2-7; D unclear. Trimming cost V 4 bases and J 3 bases, with 10 bases left between them. The length of the CDR3 is 13 residues. Germline V gene lookup returns CDR1 LGHNA and CDR2 YSLEER.

This sequence joins TRBV30 and TRBJ2-5, with 12 bases that match TRBD2. Germline V gene data show CDR1 as GTSNPN and CDR2 as SVGIG (reference sequence). This CDR3 has 16 residues. Trimming removed 2 bases from V and 2 bases from J; junction bases left unmatched: 6. This CDR3 is CAWSTGLAGPQETQYF. The CDR3 bases are TGTGCCTGGAGTACGGGACTAGCGGGTCCTCAAGAGACCCAGTACTTC.

The rearrangement joins TRBV5-1 to TRBJ2-5; possible D gene TRBD2, 7 bases. The CDR3 is 15 amino acids. The ends were cut back, 0 bases at V and 1 base at J, with 10 bases in the middle. Germline V gives CDR1 SGHRS, CDR2 YFSETQ. CDR3 nucleotide sequence: TGCGCCAGCAGCTTGGTGGGGGGGGCCCAAGAGACCCAGTACTTC. This gives the protein CASSLVGGAQETQYF.

This rearrangement joins TRBV4-1 to TRBJ2-5; tentative D call: TRBD2 (5 bases). Trimming took 6 bases from V and 3 from J, leaving 17 bases between them. The CDR3 is made up of 15 amino acids. Germline V CDR1 and CDR2: MGHRA, YSYEKL. The CDR3 spells CASSTEGQPEETQYF. CDR3 in DNA: TGCGCCAGCAGTACCGAGGGCCAGCCCGAAGAGACCCAGTACTTC.

The rearrangement uses TRBV5-1 and TRBJ2-1; D might be TRBD2 (6 bases). Between the trimmed V and J ends, which lost 0 bases and 0 bases, there was a span of 10 bases. Germline assignment: CDR1 SGHRS and CDR2 YFSETQ. CDR3 size: 16 residues. CDR3 region: CASSLAGVDSYNEQFF. CDR3 in DNA: TGCGCCAGCAGCTTGGCGGGAGTCGACTCCTACAATGAGCAGTTCTTC.

The rearrangement joins TRBV7-2 to TRBJ2-7; 10 bases align to TRBD2. Germline CDR1 is SGHTA and CDR2 is FQGNSA. The CDR3 runs to 15 residues. V was pared by 5 bases and J by 5 bases, with 9 bases of the junction left unmatched. The DNA of the CDR3 is TGTGCCAGCAGCATGCTAGCGGGAGTGGCTGACGAGCAGTACTTC. It is translated as CASSMLAGVADEQYF.

The rearrangement joins TRBV4-2 to TRBJ2-7, with D unclear. Trimming pared 1 base from V and 2 bases from J, leaving 21 bases between. CDR3 length: 18 amino acids. The germline CDR1 and CDR2 sequences are LGHNA and YNFKEQ. DNA of the CDR3: TGTGCCAGCAGCCAAGGAATCTACTCGAACAGAATAGCCTACGAGCAGTACTTC. It is translated as CASSQGIYSNRIAYEQYF.

The CDR3 spells CASSQDRLGQGSYNEQFF. The CDR3 nucleotides read TGTGCCAGCAGCCAAGATAGGTTGGGACAGGGTTCCTACAATGAGCAGTTCTTC. The V and J genes are TRBV4-2 and TRBJ2-1, with TRBD1 matching over 9 bases. Trimming removed 0 bases from V and 1 base from J; junction bases left unmatched: 7. Germline V gene sequence: CDR1 LGHNA, CDR2 YNFKEQ. CDR3 length equals 18 residues.

J is TRBJ2-1 and V is TRBV7-8; 9 bases map to TRBD2. CDR3 length: 15 residues. V gave up 8 bases and J gave up 4 bases; unmatched junction bases: 9. Germline V CDR1 and CDR2: SGHVS, FQNEAQ. The CDR3 DNA reads TGTGCCAGCGAAATAGGTAGCGGGAGATACAATGAGCAGTTCTTC. Amino acid sequence: CASEIGSGRYNEQFF.

The chain has TRBV9 and TRBJ1-2, with D maybe TRBD1 (6 bases). Looked up from germline, CDR1 is SGDLS and CDR2 is YYNGEE. CDR3 length equals 15 residues. V gave up 4 bases and J gave up 3 bases, with 16 bases separating them. The CDR3 loop is CASSPRGDTYYGYTF. CDR3 DNA: TGTGCCAGCAGCCCCCGGGGGGACACTTACTATGGCTACACCTTC.